This is a list of T cell receptor beta chains from one sample in a study of blood T cell repertoires in COVID-19. Profiling relied on immunoSEQ multiplex PCR, and the TCRdb table lists in-frame clones only, not all of them. The data show 45,000 to 60,000 clones, with about 80% seen just once and 9.6% held by the top ten. The material sequenced was peripheral blood. These receptors were taken from an elderly man with COVID-19, enrolled during active disease. The CDR3 runs from the conserved cysteine through the conserved F or W. Each record gives: clone size, J gene, CDR3 length, V gene, D gene, CDR3 DNA, CDR3 protein. The D gene is left open where the match is weak. Rows may omit the clone size; those that give it use once, few, many or a size class.

. TRBJ2-3 17 TRBV24-1 TRBD1 TGTGCCACCAGTGATATCCTGGGCAGGGGGCCCGCAGATACGCAGTATTTT CATSDILGRGPADTQYF
few TRBJ1-1 15 TRBV9 . TGTGCCAGCAGCGTAGCGAGTCGCCTGAACACTGAAGCTTTCTTT CASSVASRLNTEAFF
few TRBJ1-2 13 TRBV6-5 . TGTGCCAGCGCCTCAGGGGCGAACTATGGCTACACCTTC CASASGANYGYTF
. TRBJ1-1 13 TRBV12-3/TRBV12-4 . TGTGCCAGCAGCGCACAGGGTTCCACTGAAGCTTTCTTT CASSAQGSTEAFF
. TRBJ1-4 13 TRBV29-1 . TGCAGCGTTTTGGGGGGTCGGAGTGAAAAACTGTTTTTT CSVLGGRSEKLFF
once TRBJ1-2 13 TRBV2 TRBD1 TGTGCCAGCAGGGGGACAGGCCCACATGGCTACACCTTC CASRGTGPHGYTF
once TRBJ1-3 12 TRBV9 . TGTGCCAGCAGCCCCCGGGGGAACACCATATATTTT CASSPRGNTIYF
. TRBJ1-4 15 TRBV7-2 TRBD1 TGTGCCAGCAGCTTACTCGGGACAGGGTCTGAAAAACTGTTTTTT CASSLLGTGSEKLFF
. TRBJ1-5 18 TRBV19 . TGTGCCAGTAGTACCCTCGGGGGGACTCTCGGAAGCAATCAGCCCCAGCATTTT CASSTLGGTLGSNQPQHF
. TRBJ2-1 14 TRBV2 TRBD1 TGTGCCAGCGGGGGGACAGGTCCCTACAATGAGCAGTTCTTC CASGGTGPYNEQFF
few TRBJ2-1 19 TRBV3-1/TRBV3-2 TRBD1 TGTGCCAGCAGCCAAGTATCGGGGACAGGGGGGCCGCCCGGCAATGAGCAGTTCTTC CASSQVSGTGGPPGNEQFF
. TRBJ2-5 16 TRBV5-1 . TGCGCCAGCAGTCCCCCGGGTAAAGCGTTGGAAGAGACCCAGTACTTC CASSPPGKALEETQYF
. TRBJ2-5 14 TRBV6-1 TRBD2 TGTGCCAGCAGTGTAGCGGGGGGCCAAGAGACCCAGTACTTC CASSVAGGQETQYF
. TRBJ1-1 16 TRBV4-3 . TGCGCCAGCAGCCAAGCAGGTGGACACCAGAACACTGAAGCTTTCTTT CASSQAGGHQNTEAFF
. TRBJ1-2 15 TRBV27 . TGTGCCAGCAGTTTATCAGGGGAGGGAGGTGGTGGCTACACCTTC CASSLSGEGGGGYTF
. TRBJ2-2 15 TRBV7-2 . TGTGCCAGCAGCTTAGTCACCCTAGAGTCCGGGGAGCTGTTTTTT CASSLVTLESGELFF
. TRBJ2-7 15 TRBV28 TRBD2 TGTGCCAGCATTAGCGGGGGGCCTCCGACCTACGAGCAGTACTTC CASISGGPPTYEQYF
few TRBJ1-5 16 TRBV6-1 . TGTGCCAGCAGTGAATATCGGACGGAGGGCAATCAGCCCCAGCATTTT CASSEYRTEGNQPQHF
. TRBJ2-3 15 TRBV2 TRBD1 TGTGCCAGCAGTGAACACGGGACAGGGGGAGATACGCAGTATTTT CASSEHGTGGDTQYF
once TRBJ1-5 14 TRBV6-5 . TGTGCCAGCACACAGGATTATAGCAATCAGCCCCAGCATTTT CASTQDYSNQPQHF
. TRBJ2-3 12 TRBV5-8 . TGTGCCAGCAGCTTTGACAGGGAGGTGCAGTATTTT CASSFDREVQYF
. TRBJ1-2 14 TRBV5-1 . TGCGCCAGCAGCCTCCAGGGCGTTAACTATGGCTACACCTTC CASSLQGVNYGYTF
. TRBJ1-1 13 TRBV10-3 TRBD1 TGTGCCATCACCGGGACAGGGGGGACTGAAGCTTTCTTT CAITGTGGTEAFF
. TRBJ1-5 16 TRBV5-1 TRBD1 TGCGCCAGTCAGTATGGGACAGAGAAAAGCAATCAGCCCCAGCATTTT CASQYGTEKSNQPQHF
. TRBJ1-6 15 TRBV10-3 . TGTGCCATCAGTGAGCTGGGGGCCGGGAATTCACCCCTCCACTTT CAISELGAGNSPLHF
. TRBJ1-2 13 TRBV5-6 . TGTGCCAGCAGCTTGGTTGGGGGGGAAGGCTACACCTTC CASSLVGGEGYTF
. TRBJ2-7 15 TRBV27 TRBD1 TGTGCCAGCACCTCCTCCGGGACAGGGGCCCACGAGCAGTACTTC CASTSSGTGAHEQYF
. TRBJ2-1 15 TRBV18 TRBD1 TGTGCCAGCTCACCTGGACAGGGGGCGGACAATGAGCAGTTCTTC CASSPGQGADNEQFF
. TRBJ1-6 15 TRBV15 . TGTGCCACCAGCAGAGATTCAGGGGATAATTCACCCCTCCACTTT CATSRDSGDNSPLHF
once TRBJ1-1 14 TRBV28 . TGTGCCAGCAGTTTCCGCCGCAGGGTGACTGAAGCTTTCTTT CASSFRRRVTEAFF
. TRBJ2-1 14 TRBV5-4 TRBD2 TGTGCCAGCAGCAACGGGGGGATGTACAATGAGCAGTTCTTC CASSNGGMYNEQFF
. TRBJ2-2 13 TRBV6-5 . TGTGCCAGCATGGGTAGGGGAACCGGGGAGCTGTTTTTT CASMGRGTGELFF
. TRBJ1-5 16 TRBV4-2 TRBD1 TGTGCCAGCAGCCAATCGGGACAGTATAGCAATCAGCCCCAGCATTTT CASSQSGQYSNQPQHF
. TRBJ2-5 13 TRBV5-1 TRBD2 TGCGCCAGCAGCCGGGAGGTCGAAGAGACCCAGTACTTC CASSREVEETQYF
. TRBJ2-1 15 TRBV7-2 . TGTGCCAGCAGCTTACCTAGGACTACCTACAATGAGCAGTTCTTC CASSLPRTTYNEQFF
. TRBJ1-1 14 TRBV5-1 . TGCGCCAGCAGCTTGTGGCAGGCGAACACTGAAGCTTTCTTT CASSLWQANTEAFF
. TRBJ1-6 12 TRBV5-1 . TGCGCCAGCGGGGACACCGATTCACCCCTCCACTTT CASGDTDSPLHF
. TRBJ1-1 11 TRBV23-1 . TGCGCCAGTTGTGGGCAAACTGAAGCTTTCTTT CASCGQTEAFF
. TRBJ2-1 14 TRBV19 . TGTGCCAGTAGTACTGGGACTCGCTTTGCTGAGCAGTTCTTC CASSTGTRFAEQFF
. TRBJ2-5 14 TRBV15 TRBD1 TGTGCCACCAGCAGAGGGCAGGGGGAAGATACCCAGTACTTC CATSRGQGEDTQYF
. TRBJ2-2 17 TRBV20-1 TRBD2 TGCAGTGCTAGTGTCCGGAGAGCGGGGCTTAACACCGGGGAGCTGTTTTTT CSASVRRAGLNTGELFF
. TRBJ1-5 15 TRBV2 . TGTGCCAGCAGTGGCCGACAATGGGGCAATCAGCCCCAGCATTTT CASSGRQWGNQPQHF